This is a list of T cell receptor beta chains from one sample in a study of blood T cell repertoires in COVID-19. Clones were read by immunoSEQ multiplex PCR, and TCRdb kept only the in-frame ones, dropping some. Altogether 65,000 to 80,000 clones are present, around nine tenths being singletons, with the ten largest covering around 5.4%. The sample taken for sequencing was peripheral blood. Every receptor here comes from a human donor in a cohort sampled during active COVID-19. CDR3s include the opening cysteine and the closing phenylalanine or tryptophan. Fields, in order: J gene, V gene, D gene, clone size, CDR3 DNA, CDR3 protein. A D gene is named only where the DNA matches it firmly. For some rows the clone size is stated as once, few or many, or as a class when expanded; others skip it.

>TRBJ1-2|TRBV4-1|-|-
TGCGCCAGCAGCCAAGATTGGCCAGGCGGCTACACCTTC
CASSQDWPGGYTF
>TRBJ2-1|TRBV6-2/TRBV6-3|-|-
TGTGCCAGCAGTTCGTACAGTACGTCGCCTGCCCGCTCCTACAATGAGCAGTTCTTC
CASSSYSTSPARSYNEQFF
>TRBJ1-1|TRBV5-1|TRBD1|-
TGCGCCAGCAGCTTGGTGACCGGGACAGGGTTCTACACTGAAGCTTTCTTT
CASSLVTGTGFYTEAFF
>TRBJ2-2|TRBV2|TRBD1|-
TGTGCCAGCAGTGTTGTACAGGGGGCCTCCGGGGAGCTGTTTTTT
CASSVVQGASGELFF
>TRBJ2-7|TRBV7-2|-|-
TGTGCCAGCAGCTTGAGGGTAGGGGAGCAGTACTTC
CASSLRVGEQYF
>TRBJ2-7|TRBV12-3/TRBV12-4|-|-
TGTGCCAGCAGTCACAACTACGAGCAGTACTTC
CASSHNYEQYF
>TRBJ1-3|TRBV4-1|TRBD1|-
TGCGCCAGCAGCCAGATACAGGGGACTGGAAACACCATATATTTT
CASSQIQGTGNTIYF
>TRBJ1-5|TRBV19|-|few
TGTGCCAGTACCGATGGTCCCGCGGGGAGCAATCAGCCCCAGCATTTT
CASTDGPAGSNQPQHF
>TRBJ2-6|TRBV7-9|-|-
TGTGCCAGCATCGACTTTCTGGGCTCTGGGGCCAACGTCCTGACTTTC
CASIDFLGSGANVLTF
>TRBJ1-4|TRBV3-1/TRBV3-2|-|-
TGTGCCAGCAGCCCAGAACCCGGGACTGAAAGCGAAAAACTGTTTTTT
CASSPEPGTESEKLFF
>TRBJ2-4|TRBV7-2|TRBD2|-
TGTGCCAGCAGCTTAGGTTCTAGCGGGGGACAAAACATTCAGTACTTC
CASSLGSSGGQNIQYF
>TRBJ1-5|TRBV7-9|-|-
TGTGCCAGCAGCTCATCTCGGGCCGGGGGCAATCAGCCCCAGCATTTT
CASSSSRAGGNQPQHF
>TRBJ1-2|TRBV3-1/TRBV3-2|TRBD1|-
TGTGCCAGCAGCCTCTCGACGACAGGGGAAGGCGGTGGCTACACCTTC
CASSLSTTGEGGGYTF
>TRBJ2-1|TRBV6-5|TRBD1|-
TGTGCCAGCAAACCCGGGACAGGGGGCTACAATGAGCAGTTCTTC
CASKPGTGGYNEQFF
>TRBJ2-7|TRBV7-9|TRBD1|-
TGTGCCAGCAGCTTAGTCGCAGGGGGTACCTACGAGCAGTACTTC
CASSLVAGGTYEQYF
>TRBJ1-2|TRBV7-2|-|-
TGTGCCAGCAGCCCCCCCGGCGTCAGGGCTACCTATGGCTACACCTTC
CASSPPGVRATYGYTF